Listed here are 22 T cell receptor beta chains from one sample, sequenced in a study of human T cells and chemical hapten exposure. TCRdb reprocessed the RACE reads with MiXCR, giving one entry per CDR3 protein. There are 350,000 or so distinct CDR3 sequences in the sample; 6% to 8.5% occur only once, and 8% to 9% lies in the top ten. As to time point: patch test 1, 2 weeks after DPC sensitization. The treatment was: therapeutic diphenylcyclopropenone sensitization with weekly scalp DPC. Specimen: whole blood, collected in connection with sensitization to the hapten diphenylcyclopropenone (DPC). The receptors originated from a young woman with alopecia areata. Some clones in this sample may be carry-over from other donors' samples.

This clonotype was seen a few times. The genes are TRBV20-1 and TRBJ1-1; D is perhaps TRBD1 (5 bases). V lost 5 bases, J lost 7 bases, and 14 bases lay in between. This CDR3 spans 12 amino acids. Germline CDR1 is DFQATT and CDR2 is SNEGSKA (reference sequence). The CDR3 coding sequence is TGCAGTGCTCCGAAGGGGAGGAGTGAAGCTTTCTTT. Its translation: CSAPKGRSEAFF.

J is TRBJ2-1 and V is TRBV20-1; 7 nucleotides agree with TRBD1. The CDR3 is 15 residues long. The germline CDR1 and CDR2 sequences are DFQATT and SNEGSKA (reference sequence). J was trimmed by 1 base and V by 3 bases; bases with no gene match: 6. This CDR3 reads CSARVRQGSYNEQFF. The CDR3 DNA reads as TGCAGTGCTAGGGTCAGACAGGGTTCCTACAATGAGCAGTTCTTC.

In this sample, this clonotype turned up many times. The CDR3 sequence: CASSEVPSGPQFF. Here the CDR3 DNA reads TGTGCCAGCAGTGAGGTTCCTAGCGGACCTCAGTTCTTC. The rearrangement links TRBV2 to TRBJ2-1; 7 bases map to TRBD2. Germline V gene sequence: CDR1 SNHLY, CDR2 FYNNEI. V was pared by 3 bases and J by 13 bases, with 9 bases of the junction left unmatched. The CDR3 loop spans 13 amino acids.

V gene TRBV6-1 combines with J gene TRBJ2-7, with 11 nucleotides matching TRBD2. Per germline, CDR1 MNHNS and CDR2 SASEGT. V dropped 2 bases and J dropped 1; count of bases not matched to a gene: 10. The CDR3 is 18 residues long. The CDR3 is CASSEPTSGGGNSYEQYF. The CDR3 DNA sequence: TGTGCCAGCAGTGAACCTACTAGCGGGGGAGGTAATTCCTACGAGCAGTACTTC.

This clonotype was seen only a few times. The CDR3 is CASSLTASYEQYF. The CDR3 DNA reads TGCGCCAGCAGCTTGACAGCCTCCTACGAGCAGTACTTC. The chain couples TRBV5-1 to TRBJ2-7; D not resolved. Germline CDR1 SGHRS, CDR2 YFSETQ. The CDR3 length is 13 residues. V lost 1 base, J lost 0 bases, and 5 bases lay in between.

In this sample, this clonotype turned up many times. The V gene is TRBV28, the J gene TRBJ2-7, with 8 bases that match TRBD2. The CDR3 contains 14 residues. The V gene's germline CDR1 is MDHEN and CDR2 SYDVKM. With V trimmed by 10 bases and J by 0 bases, 8 bases remained unmatched. CDR3 bases: TGTGCCACCAATAGCGGGGCCCTCTCCTACGAGCAGTACTTC. Protein: CATNSGALSYEQYF.

This clonotype was seen a handful of times. V is TRBV6-5 and J is TRBJ2-5; D unresolved. Between the trimmed V and J ends, which lost 5 bases and 5 bases, there was a span of 9 bases. The germline CDR1 and CDR2 sequences are MNHEY and SVGAGI. This CDR3 is 12 amino acids long. DNA of the CDR3: TGTGCCAGCAGTAATCTGGGGGAGACCCAGTACTTC. This codes for CASSNLGETQYF.

This clonotype was seen a few times. The rearrangement uses TRBV7-2 and TRBJ1-1; 11 bases fit TRBD1. Trimming removed 2 bases from V and 4 bases from J; junction bases left unmatched: 3. Germline-derived CDR1 and CDR2 are SGHTA and FQGNSA. This CDR3 has 15 residues. In DNA, the CDR3 is TGTGCCAGCAGCTTACGGGACAGGGGGAGCACTGAAGCTTTCTTT. It specifies CASSLRDRGSTEAFF.

The table lists this clonotype with many counts. This chain uses TRBV4-3 with TRBJ1-6; D remains ambiguous. The CDR3 covers 15 residues. Germline assignment: CDR1 LGHNA and CDR2 YSLEER. The V end was cut by 4 bases, the J end by 9 bases, with 16 bases between. CDR3 DNA: TGCGCCAGCAGCCCTCAGCAACTGGGGTCTTCACCCCTCCACTTT. Protein sequence: CASSPQQLGSSPLHF.

Comments on this clonotype: A read error may explain this, as a much larger clone is one base away. The rearrangement joins TRBV2 to TRBJ2-3; D is unresolved. Per germline, CDR1 SNHLY and CDR2 FYNNEI. Trimming pared 5 bases from V and 0 bases from J, leaving 12 bases between. The CDR3 has 15 amino acids. Here the CDR3 reads CASSTETRSTDTQYF. The CDR3 nucleotides are TGTGCCAGCAGTACCGAGACACGTAGCACAGATACGCAGTATTTT. The whole variable domain, remainder taken from reference TRBV2 and TRBJ2-3, is EPEVTQTPSHQVTQMGQEVILRCVPISNHLYFYWYRQILGQKVEFLVSFYNNEISEKSEIFDDQFSVERPDGSNFTLKIRSTKLEDSAMYFCASSTETRSTDTQYFGPGTRLTVL.

The table lists this clonotype with a few counts. This rearrangement joins TRBV7-9 to TRBJ1-4; weak D call: TRBD1 (5 bases). Per the germline V gene, CDR1 is SEHNR and CDR2 is FQNEAQ (reference sequence). Trimming cost V 2 bases and J 5 bases, with 9 bases left between them. The CDR3 runs to 14 residues. The CDR3 region is CASSLRQGNEKLFF. Here the CDR3 DNA reads TGTGCCAGCAGCTTAAGGCAGGGAAATGAAAAACTGTTTTTT.

In its sample, this clonotype was seen many times. The chain is built from TRBV9 and TRBJ2-2, with D unresolved. The germline V gene has CDR1 SGDLS and CDR2 YYNGEE. V lost 0 bases to trimming and J lost 5 bases, with 11 bases between them. This CDR3 contains 15 residues. The CDR3, as DNA: TGTGCCAGCAGCGTAGCTCCCTACGGGACCGGGGAGCTGTTTTTT. Translation: CASSVAPYGTGELFF. Full variable domain (rest looked up from reference TRBV9 and TRBJ2-2): DSGVTQTPKHLITATGQRVTLRCSPRSGDLSVYWYQQSLDQGLQFLIQYYNGEERAKGNILERFSAQQFPDLHSELNLSSLELGDSALYFCASSVAPYGTGELFFGEGSRLTVL.

This clonotype was seen a few times. This chain links TRBV24-1 with TRBJ2-2; D is unclear. Germline loops: CDR1 KGHDR, CDR2 SFDVKD. V lost 2 bases to trimming and J lost 6 bases, with 15 bases between them. There are 16 residues in the CDR3. CDR3: CATSDSTKTAAGELFF. In DNA form, the CDR3 reads TGTGCCACCAGTGATTCAACCAAGACTGCCGCCGGGGAGCTGTTTTTT.

As for this clonotype: An end of the junction differs from the germline gene, which may be a read error. This rearrangement joins TRBV12-3 or TRBV12-4 to TRBJ1-4; the D is unclear. CDR3 length: 13 residues. The CDR3 spells CASSLALSEKPFF. CDR3 in DNA: TGTGCCAGCAGTTTAGCGCTAAGTGAAAAACCGTTTTTT.

The chain links TRBV4-1 to TRBJ1-1; TRBD1 is a possible D gene (5 bases). The germline V gene encodes CDR1 MGHRA and CDR2 YSYEKL. There are 14 residues in the CDR3. V shed 2 bases and J shed 2 bases, with 9 bases lying between them. Here the CDR3 DNA reads TGCGCCAGCAGCCAAAAGGGGACCAACACTGAAGCTTTCTTT. Protein: CASSQKGTNTEAFF.

This clonotype appeared many times. V and J are TRBV6-2 or TRBV6-3 and TRBJ2-1; D is perhaps TRBD2 (5 bases). This CDR3 spans 13 amino acids. Trimming shortened V by 5 bases and J by 10 bases, and 15 bases separated the two germline ends. The germline gives CDR1 MNHEY, CDR2 SVGEGT. This chain's CDR3 is CASSIGLRREQFF. As DNA, the CDR3 is TGTGCCAGCAGTATTGGACTTCGTCGCGAGCAGTTCTTC.

The chain carries TRBV19 and TRBJ1-5; D may be TRBD1 (5 bases). V shed 1 base and J shed 9 bases, with 13 bases lying between them. The germline CDR1 and CDR2 sequences are LNHDA and SQIVND (reference sequence). The CDR3 sequence is 14 residues long. The DNA for the CDR3 is TGTGCCAGTAGTATAGGGGCAGGGACGAGGCCCCAGCATTTT. Its protein product is CASSIGAGTRPQHF.

This sequence joins TRBV6-6 and TRBJ1-4; D may be TRBD1 (6 bases). The V gene's germline CDR1 is MNHNY and CDR2 SVGAGI (reference sequence). This CDR3 is built from 14 residues. The ends were cut back, 8 bases at V and 6 bases at J, with 16 bases in the middle. The CDR3 DNA reads as TGTGCCAGCCTACAGGGCCCCAGTGATGAAAAACTGTTTTTT. Its translation: CASLQGPSDEKLFF.

This clonotype was detected a few times. This rearrangement joins TRBV18 to TRBJ1-6; D remains ambiguous. Trimming took off 4 bases at V and 10 bases at J, with 11 bases between the two ends. The CDR3 totals 13 residues. Germline CDR1 is KGHSH and CDR2 is LQKENI. The CDR3 nucleotides read TGTGCCAGCTCACGAATTGAACAATCACCCCTCCACTTT. This codes for CASSRIEQSPLHF.

This clonotype was counted a few times. V gene TRBV7-2 combines with J gene TRBJ2-3; 10 bases are a match to TRBD1. Trimming at V came to 3 bases and at J to 1 base, leaving 4 bases not matched to a gene. The CDR3 length is 16 residues. Germline CDR1 SGHTA, CDR2 FQGNSA. CDR3 sequence (DNA): TGTGCCAGCAGCTTTGCGACAGGGGGCGGCACAGATACGCAGTATTTT. Translated: CASSFATGGGTDTQYF.

Ten or more counts support this clonotype. The chain joins TRBV29-1 to TRBJ2-1, with D perhaps matching TRBD2 (6 bases). Germline CDR1 reads SQVTM; CDR2 reads ANQGSEA. Trimming stripped 7 bases from V and 7 bases from J, with 29 bases between. The length of the CDR3 is 17 residues. The CDR3 region is CSARAVAGPVFFNEQFF. CDR3 nucleotides: TGCAGCGCTAGGGCCGTTGCGGGGCCAGTCTTCTTTAATGAGCAGTTCTTC.

The chain links TRBV6-5 to TRBJ1-5; D not certain. V was pared by 5 bases and J by 0 bases, with 8 bases between. Germline V gene lookup returns CDR1 MNHEY and CDR2 SVGAGI. The CDR3 loop spans 14 amino acids. The chain's CDR3 is CASSPDFSNQPQHF. CDR3 nucleotide sequence: TGTGCCAGCAGTCCAGATTTTAGCAATCAGCCCCAGCATTTT.